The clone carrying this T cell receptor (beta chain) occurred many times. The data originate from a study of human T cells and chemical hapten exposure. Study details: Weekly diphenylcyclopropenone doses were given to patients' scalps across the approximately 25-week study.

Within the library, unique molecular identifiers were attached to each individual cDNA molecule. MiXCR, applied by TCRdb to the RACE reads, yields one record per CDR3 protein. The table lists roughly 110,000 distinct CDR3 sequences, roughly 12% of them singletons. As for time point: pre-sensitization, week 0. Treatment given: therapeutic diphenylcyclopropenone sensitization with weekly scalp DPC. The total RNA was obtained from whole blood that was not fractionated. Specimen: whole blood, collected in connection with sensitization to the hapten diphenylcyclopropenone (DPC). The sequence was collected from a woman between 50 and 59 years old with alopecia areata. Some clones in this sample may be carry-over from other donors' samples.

The CDR3 here is CASSYSAFDLPPGYGYTF. The CDR3 DNA reads as TGTGCCAGCAGTTACTCTGCATTCGACCTACCCCCTGGGTATGGCTACACCTTC. This chain links TRBV6-5 with TRBJ1-2; D is uncertain. Between the trimmed V and J ends, which lost 0 bases and 5 bases, there was a span of 22 bases. The CDR3 has 18 residues. Germline CDR1 reads MNHEY; CDR2 reads SVGAGI.